The clone carrying this T cell receptor beta chain was seen a few times. This entry belongs to a study of blood T cell repertoires in COVID-19. V was clipped by 3 bases and J by 0 bases, with 14 bases between them. The CDR3 length is 16 residues. Per germline, CDR1 GTSNPN and CDR2 SVGIG (reference sequence). Assay used: immunoSEQ multiplex PCR; TCRdb lists only in-frame clones, some missing. The sample carries approximately 100,000 clones, roughly 84% recorded once. Sample: peripheral blood. The chain links TRBV30 to TRBJ1-4; no clear D gene. This TCR was recovered from a woman older than 75 with active or convalescent COVID-19. The DNA for the CDR3 is TGTGCCTGGAGGCCAGATCTTACCGCAACTAATGAAAAACTGTTTTTT. It specifies CAWRPDLTATNEKLFF.